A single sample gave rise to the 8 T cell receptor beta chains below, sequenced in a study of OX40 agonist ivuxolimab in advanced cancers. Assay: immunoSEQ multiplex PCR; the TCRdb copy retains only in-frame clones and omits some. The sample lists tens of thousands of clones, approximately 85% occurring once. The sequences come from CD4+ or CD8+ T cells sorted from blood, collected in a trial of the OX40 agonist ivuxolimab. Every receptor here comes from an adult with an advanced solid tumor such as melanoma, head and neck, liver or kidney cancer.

In DNA, the CDR3 is TGCGCCAGCCAGATTGACTCCTACAATGAGCAGTTCTTC. This encodes CASQIDSYNEQFF. The chain employs TRBV5-1 and TRBJ2-1; D not certain. In germline, CDR1 is SGHRS, CDR2 YFSETQ. This CDR3 contains 13 residues. V lost 7 bases to trimming and J lost 0 bases, with 8 bases between them.

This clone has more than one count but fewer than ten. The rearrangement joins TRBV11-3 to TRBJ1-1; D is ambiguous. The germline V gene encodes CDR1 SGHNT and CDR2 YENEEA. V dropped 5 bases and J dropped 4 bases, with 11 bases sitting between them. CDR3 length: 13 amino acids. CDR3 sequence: CASSLGSGTEAFF. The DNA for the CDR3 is TGTGCCAGCAGCCTCGGTTCGGGCACTGAAGCTTTCTTT.

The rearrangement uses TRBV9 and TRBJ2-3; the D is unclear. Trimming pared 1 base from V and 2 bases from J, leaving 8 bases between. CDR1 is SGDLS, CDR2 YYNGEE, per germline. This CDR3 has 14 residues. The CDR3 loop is CASSVRQNTDTQYF. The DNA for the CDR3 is TGTGCCAGCAGCGTAAGGCAGAACACAGATACGCAGTATTTT.

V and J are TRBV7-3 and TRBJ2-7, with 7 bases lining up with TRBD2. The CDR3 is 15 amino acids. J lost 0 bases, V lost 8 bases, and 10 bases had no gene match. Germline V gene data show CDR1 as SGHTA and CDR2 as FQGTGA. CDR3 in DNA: TGTGCCAGCCGTATTGGGGGGGACGGCTCCTACGAGCAGTACTTC. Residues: CASRIGGDGSYEQYF.

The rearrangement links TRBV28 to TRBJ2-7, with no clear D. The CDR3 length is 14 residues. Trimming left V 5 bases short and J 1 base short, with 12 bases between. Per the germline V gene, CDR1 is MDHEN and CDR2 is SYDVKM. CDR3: CASSKLPLSYEQYF. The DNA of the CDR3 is TGTGCCAGCAGTAAGCTGCCCTTATCCTACGAGCAGTACTTC.

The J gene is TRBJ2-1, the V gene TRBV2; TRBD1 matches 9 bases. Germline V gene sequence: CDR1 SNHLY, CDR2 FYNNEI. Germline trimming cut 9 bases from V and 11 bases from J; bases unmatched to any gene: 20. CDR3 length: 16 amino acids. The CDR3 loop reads CASRGAGTGLGSKQFF. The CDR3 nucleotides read TGTGCCAGTAGGGGAGCCGGGACAGGGTTGGGGAGCAAGCAGTTCTTC. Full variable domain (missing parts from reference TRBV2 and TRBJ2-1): EPEVTQTPSHQVTQMGQEVILRCVPISNHLYFYWYRQILGQKVEFLVSFYNNEISEKSEIFDDQFSVERPDGSNFTLKIRSTKLEDSAMYFCASRGAGTGLGSKQFFGPGTRLTVL.

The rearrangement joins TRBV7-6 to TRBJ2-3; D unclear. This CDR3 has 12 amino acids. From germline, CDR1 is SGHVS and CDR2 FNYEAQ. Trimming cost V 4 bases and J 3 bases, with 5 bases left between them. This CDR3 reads CASSSATDTQYF. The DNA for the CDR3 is TGTGCCAGCAGCTCCGCGACAGATACGCAGTATTTT.

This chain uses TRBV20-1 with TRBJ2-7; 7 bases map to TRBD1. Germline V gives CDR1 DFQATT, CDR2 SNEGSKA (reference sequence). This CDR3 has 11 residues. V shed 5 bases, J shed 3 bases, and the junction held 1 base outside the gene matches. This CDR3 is CSARQGYEQYF. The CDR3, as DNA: TGCAGTGCTCGACAGGGCTACGAGCAGTACTTC.